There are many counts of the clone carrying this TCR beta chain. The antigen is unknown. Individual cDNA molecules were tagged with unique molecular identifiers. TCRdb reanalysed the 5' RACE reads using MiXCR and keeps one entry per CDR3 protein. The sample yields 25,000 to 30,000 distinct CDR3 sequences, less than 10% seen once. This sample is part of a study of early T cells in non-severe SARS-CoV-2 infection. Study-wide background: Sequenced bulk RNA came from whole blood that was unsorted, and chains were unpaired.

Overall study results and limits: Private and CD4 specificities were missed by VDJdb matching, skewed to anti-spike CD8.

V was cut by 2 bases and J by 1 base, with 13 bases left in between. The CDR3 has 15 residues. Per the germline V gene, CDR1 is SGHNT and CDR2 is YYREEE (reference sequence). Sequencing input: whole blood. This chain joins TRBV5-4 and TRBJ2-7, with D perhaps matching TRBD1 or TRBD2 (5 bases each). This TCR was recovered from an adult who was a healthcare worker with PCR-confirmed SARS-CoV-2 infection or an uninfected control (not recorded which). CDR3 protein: CASSFPTGGSYEQYF. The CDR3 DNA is TGTGCCAGCAGCTTCCCCACTGGGGGATCCTACGAGCAGTACTTC.